This passage covers 21 T cell receptor beta chains from one sample sequenced in a study of beta chain features in type 1 diabetes. As every portion of the isolated RNA was reverse transcribed, the sequencing read expressed TCRB transcripts. The table came from immunoSEQ multiplex PCR; TCRdb's copy has only in-frame clones and leaves some out. The sample holds 620,000 or so clones; roughly a sixth are singletons and the top ten take 0.07% to 0.095%. The specimen was naive CD4+ T cells from blood. The receptors were sampled from a man younger than 35 in good health.

The gene calls are TRBV5-4 and TRBJ2-2; possible D gene TRBD2, 5 bases. The V end was cut by 0 bases, the J end by 0 bases, with 6 bases between. Germline V gene lookup returns CDR1 SGHNT and CDR2 YYREEE (reference sequence). This CDR3 spans 15 amino acids. In DNA, the CDR3 is TGTGCCAGCAGCTTGGCCGGGACGAACACCGGGGAGCTGTTTTTT. Protein sequence: CASSLAGTNTGELFF.

J is TRBJ1-5 and V is TRBV10-3; 9 nucleotides align to TRBD1. With 1 base clipped from V and 5 bases from J, the junction kept 3 bases outside the gene matches. This CDR3 has 15 amino acids. Germline V CDR1 and CDR2: ENHRY, SYGVKD. CDR3 residues: CAISEYRGLDQPQHF. The DNA for the CDR3 is TGTGCCATCAGTGAGTACAGGGGGCTGGATCAGCCCCAGCATTTT.

This clone was counted between two and nine times. The genes are TRBV7-3 and TRBJ1-1; 8 nucleotides line up with TRBD1. Germline trimming cut 6 bases from V and 3 bases from J; bases unmatched to any gene: 3. The germline V gene has CDR1 SGHTA and CDR2 FQGTGA. This CDR3 has 13 amino acids. CDR3 sequence reads: CASSKTGDTEAFF. CDR3 sequence (DNA): TGTGCCAGCAGTAAGACAGGGGACACTGAAGCTTTCTTT.

The chain uses TRBV6-1 and TRBJ1-1, with 7 bases fitting TRBD1. The CDR3 runs 11 residues. Germline lookup yields CDR1 MNHNS and CDR2 SASEGT. V lost 6 bases and J lost 6; bases outside the gene matches: 1. Written as DNA, the CDR3 is TGTGCCAGCAGGACAGGGCCTGAAGCTTTCTTT. Translated, it gives CASRTGPEAFF.

Only a few counts were recorded for this clone. The chain employs TRBV18 and TRBJ1-2, with D maybe TRBD1 (6 bases). V lost 3 bases, J lost 2 bases, and 13 bases lay in between. The CDR3 covers 15 residues. Germline CDR1 and CDR2: KGHSH and LQKENI. The DNA of the CDR3 is TGTGCCAGCTCACCCGAACAGGGACCGAACTATGGCTACACCTTC. This gives the protein CASSPEQGPNYGYTF.

The chain carries TRBV9 and TRBJ1-2, with 8 bases lining up with TRBD1. Germline values: CDR1 SGDLS, CDR2 YYNGEE. Trimming at V came to 5 bases and at J to 4 bases, leaving 10 bases not matched to a gene. The CDR3 is 15 residues long. In nucleotides, the CDR3 is TGTGCCAGCAGAGGACAGGGTGAGGGACGCTATGGCTACACCTTC. It specifies CASRGQGEGRYGYTF.

The chain carries TRBV12-5 and TRBJ2-7; D gene ambiguous. Trimming shortened V by 3 bases and J by 5 bases, and 8 bases separated the two germline ends. CDR1 LGHNT and CDR2 FRNRAP come from the germline V gene. This CDR3 comprises 12 residues. For the CDR3, the DNA is TGTGCTAGTGGTTTAGGAAAGGACGAGCAGTACTTC. Translated: CASGLGKDEQYF.

This clone was observed a handful of times. The chain links TRBV7-3 to TRBJ2-5, with D possibly matching TRBD1 (5 bases). The CDR3 extends over 14 amino acids. In germline, CDR1 is SGHTA, CDR2 FQGTGA. Deletions cut 2 bases from V and 1 base from J, with 8 bases between. CDR3 sequence: CASSLQGTQETQYF. CDR3 in DNA: TGTGCCAGCAGCTTACAGGGCACCCAAGAGACCCAGTACTTC.

The chain carries TRBV5-1 and TRBJ2-7; TRBD1 agrees at 7 bases. CDR1 SGHRS and CDR2 YFSETQ come from the germline V gene. V lost 2 bases, J lost 2 bases, and 4 bases stayed unmatched. CDR3 length equals 14 residues. The CDR3 DNA sequence: TGCGCCAGCAGCTTCCGGGACAGAACCTACGAGCAGTACTTC. Translating gives CASSFRDRTYEQYF.

This clone was observed a handful of times. The V call is TRBV2, the J call TRBJ1-1, with 10 positions matching TRBD1. The CDR3 sequence is 16 residues long. V was pared by 4 bases and J by 2 bases, with 7 bases of the junction left unmatched. CDR1 and CDR2 (germline): SNHLY, FYNNEI. CDR3 DNA sequence: TGTGCCAGCAGTGCCGGGACAGGGGAATCAAACACTGAAGCTTTCTTT. Its protein product is CASSAGTGESNTEAFF.

The rearrangement joins TRBV5-4 to TRBJ2-5, with 11 bases lining up with TRBD1. This CDR3 has 16 amino acids. The V gene's germline CDR1 is SGHNT and CDR2 YYREEE (reference sequence). With 3 bases clipped from V and 1 base from J, the junction kept 5 bases outside the gene matches. The CDR3 loop reads CASSWGGTGGQETQYF. Here the CDR3 DNA reads TGTGCCAGCAGCTGGGGTGGGACAGGGGGCCAAGAGACCCAGTACTTC.

This clone was observed a few times. The rearrangement links TRBV7-2 to TRBJ2-5, with unresolved D. Trimming stripped 1 base from V and 0 bases from J, with 9 bases between. Germline CDR1 is SGHTA and CDR2 is FQGNSA. The CDR3 runs 15 residues. The CDR3 region is CASSLVVWDQETQYF. For the CDR3, the DNA is TGTGCCAGCAGCTTAGTGGTTTGGGACCAAGAGACCCAGTACTTC.

Only a few counts were recorded for this clone. V usage is TRBV4-1 and J usage is TRBJ2-3, with D tentatively TRBD1 (5 bases). The CDR3 is 13 residues long. The ends were cut back, 4 bases at V and 4 bases at J, with 9 bases in the middle. The germline gives CDR1 MGHRA, CDR2 YSYEKL. CDR3 protein: CASSPQGPDTQYF. CDR3 coding DNA: TGCGCCAGCAGCCCTCAGGGTCCAGATACGCAGTATTTT.

V is TRBV5-6 and J is TRBJ2-7; no clear D. The germline CDR1 and CDR2 sequences are SGHDT and YYEEEE. V lost 5 bases and J lost 0, with 15 bases in between. The CDR3 spans 15 residues. CDR3 coding DNA: TGTGCCAGCAGGAGGTACGGTTCCGTCTCCTACGAGCAGTACTTC. This translates into CASRRYGSVSYEQYF.

The chain couples TRBV7-2 to TRBJ1-6; TRBD1 matches 8 bases. Germline CDR1 and CDR2: SGHTA and FQGNSA. The junction had 5 bases not matched to a gene; V was cut back by 1 base and J by 9 bases. There are 15 residues in the CDR3. The CDR3: CASSLDYRGSSPLHF. The CDR3 nucleotides read TGTGCCAGCAGCTTAGATTACAGGGGGAGTTCACCCCTCCACTTT.

This clone occurred a few times. V gene TRBV19 combines with J gene TRBJ1-1; 7 nucleotides align to TRBD1. Germline V gene sequence: CDR1 LNHDA, CDR2 SQIVND (reference sequence). This CDR3 comprises 14 residues. With V trimmed by 7 bases and J by 0 bases, 5 bases remained unmatched. CDR3 amino acids: CASMRGRMNTEAFF. The CDR3 bases are TGTGCCAGTATGAGGGGGCGCATGAACACTGAAGCTTTCTTT.

This sequence joins TRBV2 and TRBJ2-1; D unclear. This CDR3 is 13 amino acids long. The V end was cut by 5 bases, the J end by 8 bases, with 13 bases between. The germline V gene encodes CDR1 SNHLY and CDR2 FYNNEI. CDR3 sequence: CASSLAGRDEQFF. The CDR3 DNA reads as TGTGCCAGCAGTTTGGCCGGTAGGGATGAGCAGTTCTTC.

The V gene is TRBV28, the J gene TRBJ1-1; TRBD1 might be the D (6 bases). The CDR3 spans 13 residues. V was trimmed by 6 bases and J by 7 bases, leaving 15 bases between them. The germline V gene has CDR1 MDHEN and CDR2 SYDVKM. The CDR3 DNA reads TGTGCCAGCAGCCCGGGGGACACCCTTGAAGCTTTCTTT. It yields the protein CASSPGDTLEAFF.

J is TRBJ2-7 and V is TRBV7-2; TRBD2 agrees at 14 bases. The CDR3 loop spans 17 amino acids. J gave up 2 bases and V 5 bases, and 8 bases lay outside the gene matches. Germline V lookup: CDR1 SGHTA, CDR2 FQGNSA. CDR3 loop: CASSPSGLAGVAYEQYF. The CDR3 nucleotides read TGTGCCAGCAGCCCGTCGGGACTAGCGGGAGTGGCCTACGAGCAGTACTTC.

This clone was detected only a few times. The chain employs TRBV4-3 and TRBJ2-7; D is unresolved. The ends were cut back, 0 bases at V and 0 bases at J, with 15 bases in the middle. The germline CDR1 and CDR2 sequences are LGHNA and YSLEER. The CDR3 length is 17 residues. The CDR3 sequence: CASSQDSGAAYSYEQYF. The CDR3 DNA is TGCGCCAGCAGCCAAGACTCAGGAGCCGCTTACTCCTACGAGCAGTACTTC.

The chain uses TRBV29-1 and TRBJ2-1; possible D gene TRBD2, 6 bases. The V gene's germline CDR1 is SQVTM and CDR2 ANQGSEA. Trimming took off 4 bases at V and 6 bases at J, with 19 bases between the two ends. The CDR3 totals 15 residues. The CDR3 coding sequence is TGCAGCGTTGGTAGGGGTGGGGGAGGTCGCAATGAGCAGTTCTTC. Its protein is CSVGRGGGGRNEQFF.